The present T cell receptor beta chain was sequenced within a study of T-cell reconstitution after alpha-beta-depleted transplantation in children. Whole-study findings and limits: Certain patients had high TCRbeta diversity at day 60, and it came from recipient T cells and thymic progenitors that survived. Alpha-beta T cells present about two months after transplant were reported to originate from several hundred expanded graft clones. T-cell numbers and diversity one year post-transplant derived largely from freshly generated T cells.

The V and J ends lost 4 bases and 8 bases respectively, with 12 bases between them. This CDR3 is built from 12 residues. CDR1 is SQVTM and CDR2 is ANQGSEA in the germline V gene. The sample holds many counts of this clonotype. Its specificity is not known. As it was prepared, the TCRbeta library received unique molecular identifiers. TCRdb re-derived calls from the PCR reads in MiXCR, one entry per CDR3 protein. The top ten hold 14% of the sample, which has under 750,000 distinct CDR3 sequences, 23% seen once. The clonotype originates from a boy under two years old who had a stem cell transplant for acute myeloid leukemia, so the T cells may come from the graft donor. The chain carries TRBV29-1 and TRBJ2-1; D call uncertain. This specimen was PBMCs, mostly from graft donor cells, taken 360 days after TCRalphabeta/CD19-depleted stem cell transplant. The CDR3 here is CSVVEGGYEQFF. In DNA, the CDR3 is TGCAGCGTTGTAGAAGGTGGCTATGAGCAGTTCTTC.